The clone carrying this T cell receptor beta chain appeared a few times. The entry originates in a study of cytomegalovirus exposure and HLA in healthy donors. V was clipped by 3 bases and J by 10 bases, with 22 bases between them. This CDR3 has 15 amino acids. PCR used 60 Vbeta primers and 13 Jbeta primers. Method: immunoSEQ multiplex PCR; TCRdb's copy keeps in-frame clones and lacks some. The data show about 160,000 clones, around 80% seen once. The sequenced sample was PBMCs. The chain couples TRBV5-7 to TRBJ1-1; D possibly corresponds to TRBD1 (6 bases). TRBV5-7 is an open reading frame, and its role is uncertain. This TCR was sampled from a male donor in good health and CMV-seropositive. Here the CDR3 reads CASSCSRDTSPGAFF. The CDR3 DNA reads TGTGCCAGCAGCTGTAGCCGGGACACCTCTCCCGGAGCTTTCTTT.